The text below deals with one TCR beta chain. This clone may be a read error of a much larger clone one base away. Lacking the conserved final phenylalanine or tryptophan, this CDR3 likely reflects a read error. These data come from a study of T cells in Graves' hyperthyroidism and ophthalmopathy. Study summary: Peripheral blood sampling occurred at initial diagnosis, before any treatment.

From germline, CDR1 is DFQATT and CDR2 SNEGSKA (reference sequence). V lost 2 bases, J lost 1 base, and 6 bases lay in between. This CDR3 comprises 13 residues. Amplification targeted TCR beta CDR3 regions from RNA transcripts. HTBI primers were the set used in a first-round RT-PCR of the TCR CDR3. TCRdb re-called the multiplex PCR reads through MiXCR, storing one row per CDR3 protein. The data show fewer than 600,000 distinct CDR3 sequences, with 11% to 15% seen just once and more than 11% held by the top ten. Hyperthyroidism of Graves' type that showed no ophthalmopathy progression within 18 months was stable. Patients were excluded because of uncontrolled infection, other autoimmune disease, pregnancy or lactation. Clinical symptoms, serum thyroxine and TRAb, thyroid ultrasound and orbital computed tomography were used for the diagnoses.

The sequenced material came from blood. This sequence joins TRBV20-1 and TRBJ2-1, with unresolved D. The sequence derives from a woman aged 40-49 years with Graves' hyperthyroidism. As DNA, the CDR3 is TGCAGTGCTAGAACCGGGTCCTACAATGAGCAGTTCATC. Encoded protein: CSARTGSYNEQFI.